This entry describes one T cell receptor beta chain. This entry comes from a study of blood T cell repertoires in COVID-19. Whole-study context: T cells, B-cell-depleted T cells, or PBMCs supplied cDNA or gDNA.

Profiled with immunoSEQ multiplex PCR; TCRdb holds only in-frame clones, not every one. This sample carries 50,000 to 80,000 clones, roughly 88% of them seen once, and the ten largest clones take roughly 40%. Seattle cases were enrolled at active infection and followed longitudinally. There are 15 residues in the CDR3. Trimming removed 1 base from V and 4 bases from J, with 13 bases in between. Germline V CDR1 and CDR2: LNHDA, SQIVND (reference sequence). This TCR was recovered from a woman aged 55-70 years with COVID-19, enrolled during active disease. The sequencing sample was made of peripheral blood. V usage is TRBV19 and J usage is TRBJ1-2; D possibly corresponds to TRBD1 (6 bases). CDR3 nucleotides: TGTGCCAGTAGTATAGGGGCACAGGGTGTCTATGGCTACACCTTC. Amino acid sequence: CASSIGAQGVYGYTF.